This T cell receptor (beta chain) stems from a study of T cell responses to AZD1222 COVID-19 vaccine. The CDR3 extends over 12 amino acids. Per the germline V gene, CDR1 is LGHNA and CDR2 is YSLEER. Trimming took off 1 base at V and 10 bases at J, with 10 bases between the two ends. Measured with immunoSEQ multiplex PCR; TCRdb has only the in-frame clones, and not every one. There are 120,000 to 150,000 clones in the sample; 88% occur only once, and approximately 5.1% lies in the top ten. This clonotype was sampled from an adult who received the MenACWY meningococcal vaccine as a control. The specimen was peripheral blood, collected 28 days after the second dose of the MenACWY control vaccine. This chain joins TRBV4-3 and TRBJ1-1; tentative D call: TRBD1 (6 bases). The CDR3 is CASSQVSGAAFF. Here the CDR3 DNA reads TGCGCCAGCAGCCAAGTGTCGGGGGCAGCTTTCTTT.